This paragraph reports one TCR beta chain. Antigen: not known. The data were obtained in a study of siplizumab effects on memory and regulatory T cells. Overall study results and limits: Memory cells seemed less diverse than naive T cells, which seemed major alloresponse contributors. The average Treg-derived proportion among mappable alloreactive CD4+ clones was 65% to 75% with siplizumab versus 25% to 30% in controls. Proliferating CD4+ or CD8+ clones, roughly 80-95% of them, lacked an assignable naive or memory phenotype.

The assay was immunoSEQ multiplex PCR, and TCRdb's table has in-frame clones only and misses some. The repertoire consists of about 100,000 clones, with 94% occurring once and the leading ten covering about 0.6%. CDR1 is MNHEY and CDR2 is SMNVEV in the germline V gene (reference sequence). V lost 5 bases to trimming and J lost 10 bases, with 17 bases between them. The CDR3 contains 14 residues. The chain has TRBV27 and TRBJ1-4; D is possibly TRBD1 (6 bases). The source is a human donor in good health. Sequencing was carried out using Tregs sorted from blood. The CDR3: CASSNYWSRGKLFF. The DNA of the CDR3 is TGTGCCAGCAGTAATTATTGGTCCAGGGGAAAACTGTTTTTT.